Listed here are 14 T cell receptor beta chains from one sample, sequenced in a study of T cell responses to AZD1222 COVID-19 vaccine (dated by TCRdb to about 2021). The time point tag for this specimen amounts to: about 28 days (+/-7) after the second vaccine dose. Libraries came from the immunoSEQ multiplex PCR assay. This is the immuneACCESS table as TCRdb keeps it, with only in-frame sequences that have V and J called. A part of the clones is gone; compared with another copy, unresolved V genes explain less than half, and the rest is unexplained. This sample is represented by roughly 130,000 clones; roughly 92% of them were singletons. Roughly 1% of the sample goes to the ten largest clones. The specimen was peripheral blood, collected 28 days after the second AZD1222 dose. The receptors stem from an adult who received the AZD1222 COVID-19 vaccine.

The genes are TRBV7-2 and TRBJ1-3; the D is unclear. The germline V gene encodes CDR1 SGHTA and CDR2 FQGNSA. The CDR3 length is 14 residues. V gave up 5 bases and J gave up 4 bases, with 12 bases separating them. CDR3 sequence: CASSPSGTGNTIYF. CDR3 DNA: TGTGCCAGCAGCCCATCGGGTACCGGAAACACCATATATTTT.

There are a few counts of this clone. The V call is TRBV4-3, the J call TRBJ2-1; 9 nucleotides align to TRBD1. With 1 base clipped from V and 4 bases from J, the junction kept 2 bases outside the gene matches. The CDR3 runs to 15 residues. Germline CDR1 LGHNA, CDR2 YSLEER. The CDR3 is CASSQGQGGYNEQFF. Written as DNA, the CDR3 is TGCGCCAGCAGCCAAGGACAGGGGGGATACAATGAGCAGTTCTTC.

This sequence joins TRBV19 and TRBJ1-1; 7 nucleotides align to TRBD1. Germline lookup yields CDR1 LNHDA and CDR2 SQIVND (reference sequence). V was clipped by 5 bases and J by 5 bases; unmatched bases: 8. This CDR3 has 14 amino acids. CDR3 nucleotide sequence: TGTGCCAGTAGTTACAGGGGAGGAACGACTGAAGCTTTCTTT. This translates into CASSYRGGTTEAFF.

The chain carries TRBV14 and TRBJ1-2, with D possibly being TRBD1 (5 bases). V was shortened by 1 base and J by 3 bases, with 9 bases between the two germline ends. Germline CDR1 and CDR2: SGHDN and FVKESK. This CDR3 is 14 amino acids long. The CDR3, as DNA: TGTGCCAGCAGCCAAGTAAAGGGACACTATGGCTACACCTTC. As protein: CASSQVKGHYGYTF.

This clone was recorded a few times. The chain recombines TRBV6-5 with TRBJ1-1, with TRBD1 identical over 9 bases. The ends lost 0 bases at V and 7 bases at J; junction bases unmatched: 9. The CDR3 is 16 residues long. The germline CDR1 and CDR2 sequences are MNHEY and SVGAGI. This CDR3 is CASSYSGQGRRGEAFF. DNA for the CDR3: TGTGCCAGCAGTTACTCGGGACAGGGCCGGAGGGGTGAAGCTTTCTTT.

The chain recombines TRBV7-2 with TRBJ2-1; D gene uncertain. Germline CDR1 and CDR2: SGHTA and FQGNSA. This CDR3 region has 14 residues. V lost 5 bases and J 3 bases, leaving 11 bases between the germline ends. In nucleotides, the CDR3 is TGTGCCAGCAGCCTCAACCCGGGCTACAATGAGCAGTTCTTC. This encodes CASSLNPGYNEQFF.

The V gene is TRBV18, the J gene TRBJ2-3; D is unresolved. The CDR3 is 12 amino acids. V lost 3 bases, J lost 0 bases, and 1 base lay in between. Germline CDR1 KGHSH, CDR2 LQKENI. For the CDR3, the DNA is TGTGCCAGCTCACCTAGCACAGATACGCAGTATTTT. This translates into CASSPSTDTQYF. Full variable domain (rest looked up from reference TRBV18 and TRBJ2-3): NAGVMQNPRHLVRRRGQEARLRCSPMKGHSHVYWYRQLPEEGLKFMVYLQKENIIDESGMPKERFSAEFPKEGPSILRIQQVVRGDSAAYFCASSPSTDTQYFGPGTRLTVL.

This chain connects TRBV7-3 to TRBJ2-1, with TRBD2 matching 15 bases. The CDR3 totals 18 residues. Germline values: CDR1 SGHTA, CDR2 FQGTGA. J gave up 5 bases and V 0 bases, and 5 bases lay outside the gene matches. CDR3 sequence reads: CASSLTIGLAGGNNEQFF. The DNA for the CDR3 is TGTGCCAGCAGCTTAACGATCGGACTAGCGGGAGGGAACAATGAGCAGTTCTTC.

CDR3 coding DNA: TGTGCCAGTAAGTCTCGGGGGAACCAAGAGACCCAGTACTTC. Its translation is CASKSRGNQETQYF. V usage is TRBV19 and J usage is TRBJ2-5, with D possibly matching TRBD2 (6 bases). The V end lost 7 bases, the J end lost 0 bases, and 12 bases lay between the germline ends. In germline, CDR1 is LNHDA, CDR2 SQIVND (reference sequence). The CDR3 is 14 amino acids.

The chain carries TRBV28 and TRBJ1-1; D unresolved. V lost 5 bases and J 1 base, leaving 14 bases between the germline ends. The CDR3 is 15 amino acids. The germline CDR1 and CDR2 sequences are MDHEN and SYDVKM. The DNA for the CDR3 is TGTGCCAGCAGTCCCCCCGGACGTAGGAACACTGAAGCTTTCTTT. Encoded protein: CASSPPGRRNTEAFF.

The V gene is TRBV19, the J gene TRBJ1-5; the match to TRBD1 covers 8 bases. The CDR3 sequence is 13 residues long. Per germline, CDR1 LNHDA and CDR2 SQIVND (reference sequence). Losses at the gene ends were 6 bases for V and 5 bases for J; bases not matched to a gene: 3. The CDR3 bases are TGTGCCAGTAGAGGACAGGGCGATCAGCCCCAGCATTTT. It encodes CASRGQGDQPQHF.

This clone was seen just once. The chain joins TRBV19 to TRBJ1-1; 10 bases align to TRBD1. J gave up 3 bases and V 3 bases, and 16 bases lay outside the gene matches. Germline V gene sequence: CDR1 LNHDA, CDR2 SQIVND (reference sequence). This CDR3 has 19 residues. As DNA, the CDR3 is TGTGCCAGTAGTATTAGGTTAGGGGACAGGGGATATTCGGACACTGAAGCTTTCTTT. It translates to CASSIRLGDRGYSDTEAFF.

The chain carries TRBV27 and TRBJ2-1; 9 bases fit TRBD1. In germline, CDR1 is MNHEY, CDR2 SMNVEV (reference sequence). CDR3 length equals 15 residues. With 6 bases clipped from V and 7 bases from J, the junction kept 10 bases outside the gene matches. The CDR3 nucleotides read TGTGCCAGCAGAACTTGGACAGGGGTAATAAATGAGCAGTTCTTC. This encodes CASRTWTGVINEQFF.

This rearrangement joins TRBV9 to TRBJ1-4; the match to TRBD1 covers 10 bases. This CDR3 has 16 residues. Germline CDR1 and CDR2: SGDLS and YYNGEE. The junction had 6 bases not matched to a gene; V was cut back by 3 bases and J by 4 bases. The CDR3 loop reads CASSERQGAFNEKLFF. CDR3 DNA: TGTGCCAGCAGCGAAAGACAGGGGGCGTTTAATGAAAAACTGTTTTTT. The whole variable domain, filled in from reference TRBV9 and TRBJ1-4, reads DSGVTQTPKHLITATGQRVTLRCSPRSGDLSVYWYQQSLDQGLQFLIQYYNGEERAKGNILERFSAQQFPDLHSELNLSSLELGDSALYFCASSERQGAFNEKLFFGSGTQLSVL.